The subject of this entry is one T cell receptor beta chain. Clones were read by immunoSEQ multiplex PCR, and TCRdb kept only the in-frame ones, dropping some. The repertoire holds just over 150,000 clones, with around nine tenths as singletons. This sample was included in a study of control samples from healthy donors and cancer patients. CDR1 is MRHNA, CDR2 SNTAGT, per germline. V lost 0 bases, J lost 3 bases, and 9 bases stayed unmatched. The CDR3 has 17 amino acids. The material sequenced was blood. The rearrangement joins TRBV6-4 to TRBJ2-7; the match to TRBD2 covers 9 bases. The TCR sequence derives from a man younger than 45 in good health. The chain's CDR3 is CASSDSRREGKSYEQYF. CDR3 coding DNA: TGTGCCAGCAGTGACTCGAGGCGGGAGGGCAAAAGCTACGAGCAGTACTTC.